This TCR beta chain was profiled in a study of beta chain features in type 1 diabetes. The CDR3 contains 13 residues. V trimming: 7 bases; J trimming: 0 bases; junction bases outside the gene matches: 2. Germline V lookup: CDR1 SGHNT, CDR2 YYREEE (reference sequence). Study outcomes and limitations: Among patients with Type 1 diabetes, TCRB CDR3s were moderately but significantly shorter in every one of the four CD4+ subsets. Patients' naive, central memory and Treg TCRB repertoires seemed closer to one another than those of healthy donors.

A sort by CD45RO/CCR7/CD25/CD127/CD95/CD27 yielded CD4+ naive, central memory, regulatory and stem cell-like memory cells. Purity exceeded 95% in all sorted populations. cDNA synthesis used the whole RNA isolate, giving expressed TCRB sequences. Measured with immunoSEQ multiplex PCR; TCRdb has only the in-frame clones, and not every one. Counted here are around 140,000 clones, 9% occurring once; the ten biggest clones make up about 0.7%. A word on this clone: The antigen remains undetermined.

Sequenced sample: central memory CD4+ T cells from blood. The receptor was isolated from a man aged 30 to 39 with type 1 diabetes. The rearrangement uses TRBV5-4 and TRBJ1-2; TRBD1 aligns across 8 bases. Written as DNA, the CDR3 is TGTGCCAGCGGGGACAGGACTAACTATGGCTACACCTTC. This encodes CASGDRTNYGYTF.